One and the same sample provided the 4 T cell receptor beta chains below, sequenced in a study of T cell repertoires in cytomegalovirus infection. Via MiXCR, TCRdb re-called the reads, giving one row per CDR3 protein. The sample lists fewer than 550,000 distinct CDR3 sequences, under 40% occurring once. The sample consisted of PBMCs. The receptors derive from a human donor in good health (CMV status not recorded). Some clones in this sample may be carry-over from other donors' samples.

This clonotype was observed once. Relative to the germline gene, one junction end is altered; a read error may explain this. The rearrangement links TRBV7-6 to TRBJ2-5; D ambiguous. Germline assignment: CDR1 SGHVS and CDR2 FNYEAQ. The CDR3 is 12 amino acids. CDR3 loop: CASSPLQATPYF. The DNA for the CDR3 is TGTGCCAGCAGCCCCCTCCAAGCGACCCCGTACTTC.

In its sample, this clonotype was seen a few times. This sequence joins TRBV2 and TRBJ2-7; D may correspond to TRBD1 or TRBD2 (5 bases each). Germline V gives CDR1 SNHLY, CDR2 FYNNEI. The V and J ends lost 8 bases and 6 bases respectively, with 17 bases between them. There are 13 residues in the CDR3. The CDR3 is CASGRDGVSEQYF. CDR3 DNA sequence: TGTGCCAGCGGCAGGGACGGGGTCAGCGAGCAGTACTTC.

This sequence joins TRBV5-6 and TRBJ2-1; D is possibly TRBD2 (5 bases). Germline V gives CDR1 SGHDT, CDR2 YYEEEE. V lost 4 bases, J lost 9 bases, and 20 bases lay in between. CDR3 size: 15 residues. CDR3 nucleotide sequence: TGTGCCAGCAGCCCCCAGCTGAGGACTGTGGGTGAGCAGTTCTTC. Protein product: CASSPQLRTVGEQFF.

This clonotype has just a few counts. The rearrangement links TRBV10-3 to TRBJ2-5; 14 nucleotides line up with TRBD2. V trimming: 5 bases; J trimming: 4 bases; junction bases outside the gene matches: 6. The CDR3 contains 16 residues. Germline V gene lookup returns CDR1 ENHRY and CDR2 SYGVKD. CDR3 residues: CAISPRLAGGLETQYF. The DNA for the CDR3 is TGTGCCATCAGTCCAAGACTAGCGGGGGGGTTAGAGACCCAGTACTTC.